The T cell receptor (beta chain) under discussion was sequenced for a study of T cell clones after liver transplantation (dated by TCRdb to the late 2010s). For context, the study as a whole: The samples were obtained from ITN030ST, a randomized trial that attempted immunosuppression withdrawal within 2 years after liver transplantation. Donor-reactive T cell clones were identified by TCRbeta sequencing after a pre-transplant mixed lymphocyte reaction and then tracked in post-transplant blood. As an antigen-independent comparator for the donor-reactive sequences, third party-reactive TCRbeta sequences from pre-transplant MLRs were identified as well. Three of the eight recipients were HCV-positive; the others were transplanted for non-autoimmune, non-viral indications. Subjects received no induction therapy and standard immunosuppression until randomization at 12-24 months post-transplant. Tolerance meant complete immunosuppression withdrawal for at least one year without liver enzymes rising beyond twice the upper limit of normal. Blood samples were collected pre-transplant, pre-randomization before withdrawal, and post-randomization after either complete withdrawal or failed withdrawal. The study cohort included 8 liver transplant recipients, of whom 3 were classified as tolerant and 5 as non-tolerant. Overall study results and their limits: The conclusions were considered preliminary, being limited by small, heterogeneous patient numbers and non-standardized post-transplant time points. Low numbers of available donor cells limited the measurable donor-reactive repertoire in a couple of subjects. Because allograft tissue specimens were not available, migration of donor-reactive T cells into the graft, rather than deletion, may have occurred. After accounting for repertoire turnover, donor-reactive detection was significantly reduced in 7 of 8 subjects for CD4 and 8 of 8 for CD8. In 5 of 8 subjects, circulating donor-reactive CD4 TCRbeta sequences decreased significantly after transplant, regardless of tolerance or HCV status. Donor-reactive sequences declined more than third party-reactive ones, suggesting partial antigen-specific deletion unrelated to withdrawal success.

Reading the germline V gene gives CDR1 SGHTA and CDR2 FQGNSA. The CDR3 runs 15 amino acids, cysteine and phenylalanine included. The CDR3 DNA has 45 bases and is translated from base 1. Relative to germline, V is 5 bases shorter and J is 3 bases shorter, with 14 bases between their ends. Thawed unstimulated PBMCs were stained for CD3, CD4 and CD8 and FACS-sorted into CD3+CD4+ and CD3+CD8+ populations. All 8 studied subjects were randomized to withdrawal of immunosuppression. The Qiagen DNeasy Blood and Tissue Kit was used for isolation of genomic DNA. Frozen genomic DNA underwent high-throughput TCRbeta CDR3 sequencing by immunoSEQ, including PCR amplification, mapping, bias correction and internal controls. On the study's bioinformatics: Only productive rearrangements were retained, and each unique TCRbeta sequence was defined by its CDR3 nucleotide sequence together with its V and J gene. A sequence counted as donor-reactive only if the sequence showed at least 5-fold expansion in CFSE-low cells compared with unstimulated pre-transplant cells and had a frequency of at least 0.01%. Per-subject minimum frequency thresholds, based on the lowest-template unstimulated sample, ensured at least 90% detection power. Jensen-Shannon divergence between the top 1000 TCRbeta sequences after and before transplant was used to measure repertoire turnover. Two-sided Fisher's exact tests were used to test for changes in how often donor-reactive sequences were detected. TCRdb holds this immuneACCESS table with in-frame rearrangements only. Some clones are missing; in checked studies, unresolved V genes explain under half, and the rest has no known cause. For V, J and clone size, that table is used; D and trimming come from the DNA. This sample is represented by tens of thousands of clones; 70% to 90% of them were singletons. Less than 3.5% of the sample rests with the top ten.

The sample holds a few counts of this clone. Its cognate antigen has yet to be identified. Nothing much larger sits one base from this clone, and base qualities are not available. The chain is made from TRBV7-2 and TRBJ1-5; the D gene cannot be named for sure. The TCR originated in a human patient who received a liver transplant. After a transplant, certain T cells may trace back to the graft donor. This material consisted of CD4+ T cells from blood, taken at the 22-month timepoint. The CDR3 amino acid sequence is: CASSLNRGPNQPQHF. The nucleotides are TGTGCCAGCAGCCTGAACCGAGGGCCCAATCAGCCCCAGCATTTT.